The entry below describes one TCR beta chain. Its specificity is unknown. The data belong to a study of long-term antiretroviral therapy in people with HIV. Whole-study results and caveats: Gathering of blood took place between the mid-2000s and the late 2010s, possibly under older ART regimens.

V dropped 1 base and J dropped 6; count of bases not matched to a gene: 7. Germline V lookup: CDR1 SGHRS, CDR2 YFSETQ. CDR3 length: 15 amino acids. Researchers report immunoSEQ v3.0 was run at survey level. Sequencing of each sample targeted about 35,000-50,000 T-cell genomes. Using immunoSEQ multiplex PCR, the repertoire was profiled, and TCRdb retains in-frame clones only, with some absent. In the table there are over 30,000 clones, 60% to 85% of which are singletons. The sequence was collected from a woman in her fifties or sixties with HIV. Specimen: unsorted PBMCs, collected 2 years after starting antiretroviral therapy. The V gene is TRBV5-1, the J gene TRBJ2-1, with 7 bases lining up with TRBD1. CDR3 in amino acids: CASSLLQGSVNEQFF. CDR3 bases: TGCGCCAGCAGCTTGTTACAGGGGAGTGTCAATGAGCAGTTCTTC.